The 27 T cell receptor beta chains below come from one sample, sequenced in a study of T cells in Graves' hyperthyroidism and ophthalmopathy. Amplified TCR beta CDR3 regions came from RNA transcripts. The HTBI primer set served for first-round RT-PCR of the TCR CDR3. TCRdb called the multiplex PCR reads again in MiXCR, with one record for every CDR3 protein. The sample has fewer than 450,000 distinct CDR3 sequences, roughly 15% seen once. Sequenced sample: blood. These receptors were collected from a woman between 55 and 75 years old with Graves' ophthalmopathy.

This clonotype was seen many times. The chain employs TRBV5-1 and TRBJ2-7; the D gene is possibly TRBD2 (5 bases). Germline loops: CDR1 SGHRS, CDR2 YFSETQ. The CDR3 is 17 amino acids. V was clipped by 0 bases and J by 3 bases, with 19 bases between them. CDR3 sequence (DNA): TGCGCCAGCAGCTTGGGCCCCCCCGGGATCGCCCTCTACGAGCAGTACTTC. As protein: CASSLGPPGIALYEQYF.

At least ten counts were recorded for this clonotype. This chain uses TRBV3-1 with TRBJ2-7, with 7 bases identical to TRBD1. V dropped 4 bases and J dropped 4; count of bases not matched to a gene: 4. Germline CDR1 and CDR2: LGHDT and YNNKEL (reference sequence). There are 13 residues in the CDR3. The CDR3 region has the DNA TGTGCCAGCAGCCCAGGGGGTATGTACGAGCAGTACTTC. The encoded protein is CASSPGGMYEQYF.

This clonotype was found many times. The J gene is TRBJ2-1, the V gene TRBV3-1; 7 bases are shared with TRBD2. V lost 4 bases, J lost 10 bases, and 4 bases stayed unmatched. Germline CDR1 reads LGHDT; CDR2 reads YNNKEL (reference sequence). CDR3 length equals 12 residues. The CDR3 coding sequence is TGTGCCAGCAGCCGGACTAGTGGGGAGCAGTTCTTC. Encoded protein: CASSRTSGEQFF.

This clonotype showed up just once. This rearrangement joins TRBV20-1 to TRBJ1-5; TRBD1 might be the D (5 bases). V lost 3 bases and J lost 7, with 13 bases in between. The germline V gene encodes CDR1 DFQATT and CDR2 SNEGSKA (reference sequence). This CDR3 is built from 13 residues. In DNA form, the CDR3 reads TGCAGTGCTAGTAAGGGGACCAAACAGCCCCAGCATTTT. Its translation is CSASKGTKQPQHF.

The rearrangement joins TRBV4-1 to TRBJ2-5; 8 bases fit TRBD2. J was trimmed by 5 bases and V by 6 bases; bases with no gene match: 5. The germline V gene has CDR1 MGHRA and CDR2 YSYEKL. The CDR3 has 13 residues. The CDR3 nucleotides read TGCGCCAGCAGTCTTCTAGCGGGTGAGACCCAGTACTTC. Translation gives CASSLLAGETQYF.

The sample holds many counts of this clonotype. The chain combines TRBV29-1 with TRBJ1-1; D is ambiguous. Germline V lookup: CDR1 SQVTM, CDR2 ANQGSEA. The CDR3 runs to 14 residues. V was pared by 5 bases and J by 1 base, with 14 bases between. CDR3 loop: CSVLRVTGNTEAFF. The CDR3 DNA reads TGCAGCGTTCTCCGGGTAACGGGGAACACTGAAGCTTTCTTT.

Comments on this clonotype: A much larger clone differs from this one at a single base, so this may be a read error. CDR3 sequence (DNA): TGCAGCGTTGGGGAGTCCTACGAGCAGTACTTC. It codes for CSVGESYEQYF. This rearrangement joins TRBV29-1 to TRBJ2-7; a possible D gene is TRBD2 (5 bases). Germline assignment: CDR1 SQVTM and CDR2 ANQGSEA. The CDR3 totals 11 residues. V lost 4 bases and J lost 1, with 5 bases in between.

This clonotype was recorded many times. The J gene is TRBJ1-6, the V gene TRBV7-9; 8 bases map to TRBD1. This CDR3 is 15 amino acids long. The V gene's germline CDR1 is SEHNR and CDR2 FQNEAQ (reference sequence). After removal of 2 bases from V and 8 bases from J, the junction contained 5 bases not matched to a gene. This CDR3 is CASSLQTGVHSPLHF. CDR3 sequence (DNA): TGTGCCAGCAGCTTACAGACAGGGGTTCATTCACCCCTCCACTTT.

This clonotype was counted many times. J is TRBJ2-3 and V is TRBV20-1; 7 nucleotides agree with TRBD2. The J segment lost 2 bases and the V segment lost 5 bases, leaving 7 bases of the junction unmatched. This CDR3 is 14 amino acids long. Germline CDR1 and CDR2: DFQATT and SNEGSKA (reference sequence). CDR3 sequence reads: CSAEGLHITDTQYF. CDR3 bases: TGCAGTGCTGAGGGACTACACATCACAGATACGCAGTATTTT.

Ten or more counts support this clonotype. The J gene is TRBJ1-2, the V gene TRBV20-1; D may be TRBD1 (5 bases). Trimming took 0 bases from V and 7 from J, leaving 18 bases between them. The CDR3 extends over 15 amino acids. Germline V gene sequence: CDR1 DFQATT, CDR2 SNEGSKA (reference sequence). For the CDR3, the DNA is TGCAGTGCTAGAGATGGGGGAGCTTTGGGGGGTGGCTACACCTTC. This gives the protein CSARDGGALGGGYTF.

Points on this clonotype: A single base separates this from a much larger clone, so it may be a read error. This chain links TRBV20-1 with TRBJ2-7, with D tentatively TRBD1 (6 bases). CDR3 length equals 14 residues. Germline V gene sequence: CDR1 DFQATT, CDR2 SNEGSKA (reference sequence). The CDR3 sequence: CGARSLQGFYEQYF. In DNA, the CDR3 is TGCGGTGCTAGGTCTTTGCAGGGGTTCTACGAGCAGTACTTC.

This clonotype was found many times. This rearrangement joins TRBV7-2 to TRBJ2-3; D call uncertain. CDR3 length: 13 residues. The V gene lost 4 bases and the J gene lost 4 bases, with 9 bases spanning the gap. Germline-derived CDR1 and CDR2 are SGHTA and FQGNSA. The CDR3 is CASSSQWADTQYF. CDR3 nucleotides: TGTGCCAGCAGCTCCCAGTGGGCAGATACGCAGTATTTT.

This clonotype appeared many times. The chain carries TRBV6-1 and TRBJ2-7; the match to TRBD1 covers 9 bases. CDR1 and CDR2 from the germline V gene are MNHNS and SASEGT. CDR3 length: 16 residues. J was trimmed by 6 bases and V by 6 bases; bases with no gene match: 15. The CDR3 region has the DNA TGTGCCAGCAGGATAACAGCCGGGACAGGGATAGTCGAGCAGTACTTC. It codes for CASRITAGTGIVEQYF.

This chain connects TRBV6-1 to TRBJ2-7; TRBD1 is a possible D gene (6 bases). Looked up from germline, CDR1 is MNHNS and CDR2 is SASEGT. Trimming shortened V by 5 bases and J by 2 bases, and 13 bases separated the two germline ends. CDR3 length equals 14 residues. The DNA of the CDR3 is TGTGCCAGCAGTCAAAGGGACATGGCCTACGAGCAGTACTTC. The encoded protein is CASSQRDMAYEQYF.

The CDR3 region is CASTTGFYGYTF. CDR3 bases: TGTGCCAGTACCACAGGGTTTTATGGCTACACCTTC. The rearrangement links TRBV19 to TRBJ1-2, with a possible D match to TRBD1 (6 bases). Germline loops: CDR1 LNHDA, CDR2 SQIVND (reference sequence). V was pared by 7 bases and J by 5 bases, with 11 bases between. The CDR3 runs to 12 residues.

This clonotype has a handful of counts. This chain links TRBV30 with TRBJ2-4; 8 bases agree with TRBD1. The junction had 4 bases not matched to a gene; V was cut back by 2 bases and J by 1 base. This CDR3 is built from 15 residues. Germline values: CDR1 GTSNPN, CDR2 SVGIG (reference sequence). This chain's CDR3 is CAWSMHRGAKNIQYF. CDR3 nucleotides: TGTGCCTGGAGTATGCACAGGGGGGCCAAAAACATTCAGTACTTC.

The sample holds many counts of this clonotype. The genes are TRBV20-1 and TRBJ2-1; D perhaps matches TRBD2 (6 bases). Trimming removed 0 bases from V and 3 bases from J, with 18 bases in between. This CDR3 spans 17 amino acids. Germline V CDR1 and CDR2: DFQATT, SNEGSKA (reference sequence). The CDR3 region has the DNA TGCAGTGCTAGAGAGGTGGGAGGTGTAAAGGGCTACAATGAGCAGTTCTTC. It translates to CSAREVGGVKGYNEQFF.

The table lists this clonotype with many counts. This CDR3 reads CASSLSALAGKEETQYF. CDR3 sequence (DNA): TGCGCCAGCAGCTTGTCCGCTTTAGCGGGAAAGGAAGAGACCCAGTACTTC. The chain is built from TRBV5-1 and TRBJ2-5; TRBD2 aligns across 8 bases. Germline V gene sequence: CDR1 SGHRS, CDR2 YFSETQ. The CDR3 contains 17 residues. The junction had 11 bases not matched to a gene; V was cut back by 1 base and J by 3 bases.

This clonotype appeared many times. V and J are TRBV5-1 and TRBJ2-2, with 7 bases that match TRBD1. The CDR3 is made up of 16 amino acids. V was pared by 4 bases and J by 3 bases, with 9 bases of the junction left unmatched. Germline loops: CDR1 SGHRS, CDR2 YFSETQ. This chain's CDR3 is CASSLRTGPDTGELFF. The CDR3 bases are TGCGCCAGCAGCCTCAGGACAGGACCCGACACCGGGGAGCTGTTTTTT.

V usage is TRBV6-5 and J usage is TRBJ1-2; TRBD1 matches 9 bases. The V gene's germline CDR1 is MNHEY and CDR2 SVGAGI. This CDR3 is built from 14 residues. The V gene end was trimmed by 0 bases and the J gene end by 8 bases; junction bases not matched to a gene: 4. The CDR3 region is CASSYSDRGGGYTF. The CDR3 bases are TGTGCCAGCAGTTACTCGGACAGGGGAGGAGGCTACACCTTC.

For this clonotype: A much larger clone lies a single base off, so this may be a read error. The chain links TRBV12-3 or TRBV12-4 to TRBJ2-3, with TRBD2 matching over 9 bases. This CDR3 region has 16 residues. The DNA of the CDR3 is TGTGCCGGCAGTTTAGCGGGAGAGGGGGGCACAGATACGCAGTATTTT. Translating it yields CAGSLAGEGGTDTQYF.

This clonotype was seen ten or more times. The rearrangement uses TRBV11-2 and TRBJ1-1; perhaps TRBD1 as D (6 bases). Trimming shortened V by 3 bases and J by 8 bases, and 7 bases separated the two germline ends. CDR1 SGHAT and CDR2 FQNNGV come from the germline V gene. This CDR3 is 11 amino acids long. CDR3 region: CASSLTGEAFF. CDR3 DNA sequence: TGTGCCAGCAGCTTGACAGGAGAAGCTTTCTTT.

This clonotype has at least ten counts. This chain's CDR3 is CASSSLRGAIAGNTIYF. DNA of the CDR3: TGTGCCAGCAGCTCCCTGAGGGGGGCAATTGCTGGAAACACCATATATTTT. This chain links TRBV7-2 with TRBJ1-3; perhaps TRBD1 as D (6 bases). Trimming removed 4 bases from V and 2 bases from J, with 18 bases in between. Per germline, CDR1 SGHTA and CDR2 FQGNSA. The CDR3 length is 17 residues.

This clonotype was picked up a small number of times. CDR3 sequence: CASSLVGEETQYF. The CDR3 DNA reads as TGCGCCAGCAGCTTGGTCGGGGAAGAGACCCAGTACTTC. J is TRBJ2-5 and V is TRBV5-1; tentatively, D is TRBD2 (5 bases). This CDR3 is 13 amino acids long. Germline CDR1 SGHRS, CDR2 YFSETQ. V dropped 0 bases and J dropped 3 bases, with 6 bases sitting between them.

Points on this clonotype: A much larger clone lies one base from this, so it may be a read error. V usage is TRBV20-1 and J usage is TRBJ2-5; no clear D gene. Germline V gene data show CDR1 as DFQATT and CDR2 as SNEGSKA (reference sequence). CDR3 size: 15 residues. The CDR3: CSARDPAEYQETRYF. CDR3 coding DNA: TGCAGTGCTAGAGACCCGGCGGAGTACCAAGAGACCCGGTACTTC.

Many counts were recorded for this clonotype. The J gene is TRBJ2-1, the V gene TRBV5-1, with D perhaps TRBD2 (5 bases). Per germline, CDR1 SGHRS and CDR2 YFSETQ. The V end lost 4 bases, the J end lost 5 bases, and 13 bases lay between the germline ends. This CDR3 region has 14 residues. CDR3 nucleotide sequence: TGCGCCAGCAGCCCTACTAGAGCGGACAATGAGCAGTTCTTC. It encodes CASSPTRADNEQFF.

This clonotype was counted at least ten times. The rearrangement uses TRBV6-1 and TRBJ2-7, with 7 bases that match TRBD1. The germline V gene encodes CDR1 MNHNS and CDR2 SASEGT. The CDR3 is 16 amino acids. V was clipped by 6 bases and J by 4 bases; unmatched bases: 15. The CDR3 reads CASRANRGPRGYEQYF. The CDR3 nucleotides are TGTGCCAGCAGAGCCAACAGGGGCCCCAGGGGTTACGAGCAGTACTTC.